The clone carrying this T cell receptor beta chain was seen repeatedly, ten times or more. Its antigen is unknown. This entry comes from a study of response to subunit inactivated influenza vaccine. TCRdb itself ran the RT-PCR reads through MiXCR, one entry per CDR3 protein. The data show around 710,000 distinct CDR3 sequences, approximately 15% seen once. The germline gives CDR1 MNHEY, CDR2 SMNVEV (reference sequence). V lost 3 bases and J lost 5, with 10 bases in between. This CDR3 is built from 13 residues. Study-level findings and limits: The authors suggested that every seasonal influenza vaccination recruits few new T cells.

The sequence was obtained from a man aged 45-65 years who received an inactivated influenza vaccine. This material consisted of PBMCs from blood, taken 14 to 15 days before vaccination. The rearrangement joins TRBV27 to TRBJ2-5, with D possibly TRBD2 on 5 matching bases. CDR3 DNA sequence: TGTGCCAGCAGTTTCGGGCGCGGGGAGACCCAGTACTTC. It yields the protein CASSFGRGETQYF.